This T cell receptor beta chain appears in the sequencing data of a study of blood T cell repertoires in COVID-19. Study overall: COVID-19 samples, acute and convalescent, were from the United States, Italy and Spain. Sources were T cells, B-cell-depleted T cells, or PBMCs; the material itself was cDNA or gDNA.

This clone was counted a single time. In the authors' methods: Using reference gene primer amplification, nucleated cell counts were estimated. Profiled with immunoSEQ multiplex PCR; TCRdb holds only in-frame clones, not every one. The V and J calls and clone size were taken over from that table, and D and trimming were inferred from the DNA. Here the sample spans about 240,000 clones, about 83% being singletons. The material sequenced was peripheral blood. This sequence was found in a human donor in a cohort sampled during active COVID-19.

CDR3 sequence: CASSQDAGSASGNTIYF. CDR3 coding DNA: TGTGCCAGCAGCCAAGACGCAGGCTCGGCCTCTGGAAACACCATATATTTT. This chain joins TRBV4-2 and TRBJ1-3; no definite D call. The ends were cut back, 0 bases at V and 0 bases at J, with 12 bases in the middle. CDR1 is LGHNA and CDR2 is YNFKEQ in the germline V gene. The CDR3 length is 17 residues.